The clone carrying this T cell receptor beta chain was detected only a few times. Germline CDR1 is SGHRS and CDR2 is YFSETQ. This CDR3 comprises 14 residues. Between the trimmed V and J ends, which lost 2 bases and 4 bases, there was a span of 12 bases. TCRdb used MiXCR to reprocess the 5' RACE reads, holding one entry per CDR3 protein. Of 57,000 or so distinct CDR3 sequences listed, about 10% were seen once; the top ten hold 0.95% to 1.3%. This sample was included in a study of T-cell memory formation after mild COVID-19. This rearrangement joins TRBV5-1 to TRBJ1-1, with a possible D match to TRBD1 (5 bases). The sample consisted of PBMCs or a T cell subset sorted from them (not recorded which). The clonotype was recovered from a man between 18 and 29 years old who had mild COVID-19 (a few samples of this study predate the infection). Cell type and time point are not known. CDR3 region: CASSFQGYGTEAFF. CDR3 sequence (DNA): TGCGCCAGCAGCTTCCAGGGCTACGGCACTGAAGCTTTCTTT.